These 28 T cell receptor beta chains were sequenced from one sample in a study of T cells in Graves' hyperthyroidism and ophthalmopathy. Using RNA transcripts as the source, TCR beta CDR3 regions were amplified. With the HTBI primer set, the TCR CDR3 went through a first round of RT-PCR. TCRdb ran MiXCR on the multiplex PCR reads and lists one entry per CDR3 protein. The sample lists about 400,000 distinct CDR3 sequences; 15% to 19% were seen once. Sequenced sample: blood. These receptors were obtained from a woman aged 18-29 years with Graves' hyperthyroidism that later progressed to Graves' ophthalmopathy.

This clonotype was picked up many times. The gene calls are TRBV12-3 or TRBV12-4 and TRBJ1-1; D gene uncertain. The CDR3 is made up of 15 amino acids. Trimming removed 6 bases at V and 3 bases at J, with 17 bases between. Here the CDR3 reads CASSPQTEEYTEAFF. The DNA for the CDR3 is TGTGCCAGCAGCCCGCAGACTGAGGAATACACTGAAGCTTTCTTT.

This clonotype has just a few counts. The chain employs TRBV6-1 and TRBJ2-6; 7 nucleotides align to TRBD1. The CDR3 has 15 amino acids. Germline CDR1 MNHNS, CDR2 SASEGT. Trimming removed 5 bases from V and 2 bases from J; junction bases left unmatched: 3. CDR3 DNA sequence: TGTGCCAGCAGTCAAGACAGGGCTGGGGCCAACGTCCTGACTTTC. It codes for CASSQDRAGANVLTF.

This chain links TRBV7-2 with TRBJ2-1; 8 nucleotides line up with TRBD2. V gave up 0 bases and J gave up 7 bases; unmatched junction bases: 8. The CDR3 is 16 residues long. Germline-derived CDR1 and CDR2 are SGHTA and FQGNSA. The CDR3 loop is CASSLAKGLGGNEQFF. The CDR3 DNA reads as TGTGCCAGCAGCTTAGCGAAGGGACTAGGGGGTAATGAGCAGTTCTTC.

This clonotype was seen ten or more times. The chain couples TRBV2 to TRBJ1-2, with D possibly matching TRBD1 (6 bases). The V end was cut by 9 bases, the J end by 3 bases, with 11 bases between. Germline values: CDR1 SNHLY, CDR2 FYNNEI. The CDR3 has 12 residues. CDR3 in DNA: TGTGCCAGGAAGGACAGCTACTATGGCTACACCTTC. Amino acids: CARKDSYYGYTF.

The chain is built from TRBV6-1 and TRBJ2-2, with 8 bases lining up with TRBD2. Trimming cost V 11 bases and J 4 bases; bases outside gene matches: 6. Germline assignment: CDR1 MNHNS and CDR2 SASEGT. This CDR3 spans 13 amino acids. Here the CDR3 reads CAASGSITGELFF. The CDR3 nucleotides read TGTGCCGCTAGCGGGTCGATCACCGGGGAGCTGTTTTTT.

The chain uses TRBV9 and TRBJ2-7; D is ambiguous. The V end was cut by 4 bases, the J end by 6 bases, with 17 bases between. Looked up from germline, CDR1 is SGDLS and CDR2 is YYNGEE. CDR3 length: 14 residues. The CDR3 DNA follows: TGTGCCAGCAGCACGGGCCCTACAGAGAGCGAGCAGTACTTC. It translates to CASSTGPTESEQYF.

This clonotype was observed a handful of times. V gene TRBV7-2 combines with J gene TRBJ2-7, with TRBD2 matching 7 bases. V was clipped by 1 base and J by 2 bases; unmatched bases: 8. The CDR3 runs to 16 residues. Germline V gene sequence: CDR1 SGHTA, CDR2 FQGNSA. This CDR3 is CASSLGPAGEPYEQYF. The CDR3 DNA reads TGTGCCAGCAGCTTAGGCCCTGCGGGAGAACCCTACGAGCAGTACTTC.

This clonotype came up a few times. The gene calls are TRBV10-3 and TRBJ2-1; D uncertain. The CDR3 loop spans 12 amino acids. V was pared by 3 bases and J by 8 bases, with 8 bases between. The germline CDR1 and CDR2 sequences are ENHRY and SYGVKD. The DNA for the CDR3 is TGTGCCATCAGTGAAGTGGTCTATGAGCAGTTCTTC. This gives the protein CAISEVVYEQFF.

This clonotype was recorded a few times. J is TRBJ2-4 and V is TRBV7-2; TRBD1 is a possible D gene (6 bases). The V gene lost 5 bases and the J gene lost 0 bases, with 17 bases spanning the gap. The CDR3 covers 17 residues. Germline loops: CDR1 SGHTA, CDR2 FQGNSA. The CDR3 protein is CASSKETGAQAKNIQYF. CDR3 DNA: TGTGCCAGCAGCAAAGAGACAGGAGCACAAGCCAAAAACATTCAGTACTTC.

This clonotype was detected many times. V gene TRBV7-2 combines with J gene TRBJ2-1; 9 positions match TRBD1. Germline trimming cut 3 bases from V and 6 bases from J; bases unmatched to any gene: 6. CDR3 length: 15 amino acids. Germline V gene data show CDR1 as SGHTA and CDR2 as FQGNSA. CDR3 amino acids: CASSFPGQGFNEQFF. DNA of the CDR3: TGTGCCAGCAGCTTCCCGGGACAGGGCTTCAATGAGCAGTTCTTC.

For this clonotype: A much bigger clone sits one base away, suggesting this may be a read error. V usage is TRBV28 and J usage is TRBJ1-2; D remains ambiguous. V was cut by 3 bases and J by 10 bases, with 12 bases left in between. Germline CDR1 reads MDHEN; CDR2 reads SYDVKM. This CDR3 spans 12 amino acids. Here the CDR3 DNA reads TGTGCCAGCAGTTTGAGGACCGATGACTACACCTTC. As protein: CASSLRTDDYTF.

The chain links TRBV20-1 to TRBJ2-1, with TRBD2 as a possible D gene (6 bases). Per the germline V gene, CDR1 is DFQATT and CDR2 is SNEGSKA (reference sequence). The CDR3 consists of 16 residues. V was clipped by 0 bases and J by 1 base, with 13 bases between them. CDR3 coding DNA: TGCAGTGCTAGAGATCAGGGCGGGAAGTCCTACAATGAGCAGTTCTTC. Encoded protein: CSARDQGGKSYNEQFF.

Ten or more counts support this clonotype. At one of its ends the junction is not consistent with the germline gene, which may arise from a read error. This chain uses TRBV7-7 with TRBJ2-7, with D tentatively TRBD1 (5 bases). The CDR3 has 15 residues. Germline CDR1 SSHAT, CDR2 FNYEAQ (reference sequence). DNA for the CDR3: TGTGCTAGCAGCTTAAGGAATACAGGCGCCTACGAGCAGTACTTC. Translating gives CASSLRNTGAYEQYF.

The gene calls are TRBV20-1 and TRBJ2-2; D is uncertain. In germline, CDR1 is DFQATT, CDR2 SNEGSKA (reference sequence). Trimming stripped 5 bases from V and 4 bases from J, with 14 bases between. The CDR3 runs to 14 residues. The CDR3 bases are TGCAGTGCTCCTCCATTTGGCGCCACCGGGGAGCTGTTTTTT. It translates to CSAPPFGATGELFF.

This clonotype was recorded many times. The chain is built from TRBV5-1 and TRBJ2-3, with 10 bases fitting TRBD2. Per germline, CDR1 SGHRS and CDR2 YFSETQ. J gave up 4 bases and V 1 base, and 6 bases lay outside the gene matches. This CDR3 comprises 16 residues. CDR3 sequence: CASSLPGTSAADTQYF. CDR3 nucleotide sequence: TGCGCCAGCAGCTTGCCGGGGACTAGCGCTGCAGATACGCAGTATTTT.

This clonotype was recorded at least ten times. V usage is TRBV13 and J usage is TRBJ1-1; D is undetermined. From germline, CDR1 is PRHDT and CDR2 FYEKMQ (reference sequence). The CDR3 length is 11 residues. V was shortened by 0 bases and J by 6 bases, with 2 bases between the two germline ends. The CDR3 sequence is CASSLGAEAFF. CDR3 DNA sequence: TGTGCCAGCAGCTTAGGGGCTGAAGCTTTCTTT.

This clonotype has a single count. The CDR3 spells CASRAGGYNSPLHF. The DNA of the CDR3 is TGTGCCAGCAGGGCGGGGGGCTATAATTCACCCCTCCACTTT. V is TRBV12-3 or TRBV12-4 and J is TRBJ1-6, with D possibly being TRBD1 (5 bases). The CDR3 spans 14 residues. Between the trimmed V and J ends, which lost 6 bases and 3 bases, there was a span of 9 bases.

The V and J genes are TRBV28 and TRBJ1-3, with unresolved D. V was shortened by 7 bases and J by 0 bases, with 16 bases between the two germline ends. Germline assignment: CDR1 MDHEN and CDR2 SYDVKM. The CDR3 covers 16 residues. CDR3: CASNGPGRTSGNTIYF. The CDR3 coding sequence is TGTGCCAGCAACGGGCCCGGACGGACCTCTGGAAACACCATATATTTT.

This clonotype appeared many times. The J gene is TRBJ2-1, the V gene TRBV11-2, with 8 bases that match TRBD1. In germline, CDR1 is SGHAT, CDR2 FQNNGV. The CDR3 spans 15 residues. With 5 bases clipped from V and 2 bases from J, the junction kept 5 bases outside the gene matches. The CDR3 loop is CASSPDRGPYNEQFF. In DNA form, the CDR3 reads TGTGCCAGCAGCCCCGACAGGGGCCCCTACAATGAGCAGTTCTTC.

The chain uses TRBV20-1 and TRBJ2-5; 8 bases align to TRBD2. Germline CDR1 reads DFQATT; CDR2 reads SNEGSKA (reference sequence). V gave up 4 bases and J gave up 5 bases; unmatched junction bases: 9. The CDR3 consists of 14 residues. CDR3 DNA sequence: TGCAGTGCTACCAGAGCGGGAGCGGGGGAGACCCAGTACTTC. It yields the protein CSATRAGAGETQYF.

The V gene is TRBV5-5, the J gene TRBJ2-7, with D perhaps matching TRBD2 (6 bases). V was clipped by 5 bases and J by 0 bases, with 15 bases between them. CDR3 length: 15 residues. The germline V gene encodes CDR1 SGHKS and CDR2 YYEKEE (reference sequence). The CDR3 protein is CASRGRGKHSYEQYF. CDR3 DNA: TGTGCCAGCAGGGGGCGGGGAAAGCACTCCTACGAGCAGTACTTC.

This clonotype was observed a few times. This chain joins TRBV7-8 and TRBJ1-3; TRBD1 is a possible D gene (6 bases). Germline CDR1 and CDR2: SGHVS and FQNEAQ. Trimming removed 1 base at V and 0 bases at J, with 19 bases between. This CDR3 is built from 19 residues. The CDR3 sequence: CASSLGDRDIFFSGNTIYF. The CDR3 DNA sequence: TGTGCCAGCAGCTTAGGGGATCGGGACATCTTTTTCTCTGGAAACACCATATATTTT.

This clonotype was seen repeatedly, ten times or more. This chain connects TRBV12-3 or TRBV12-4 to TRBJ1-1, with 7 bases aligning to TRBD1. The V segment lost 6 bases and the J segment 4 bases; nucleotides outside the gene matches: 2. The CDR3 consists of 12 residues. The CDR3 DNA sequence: TGTGCCAGCAGAGCAGGGGGCACTGAAGCTTTCTTT. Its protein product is CASRAGGTEAFF.

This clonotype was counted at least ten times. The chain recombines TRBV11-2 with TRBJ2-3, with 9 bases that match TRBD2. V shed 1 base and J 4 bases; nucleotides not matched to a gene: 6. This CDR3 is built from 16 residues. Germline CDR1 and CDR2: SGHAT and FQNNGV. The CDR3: CASSLGDSGSSDTQYF. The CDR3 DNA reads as TGTGCCAGCAGCTTAGGCGATAGCGGGAGTTCAGATACGCAGTATTTT.

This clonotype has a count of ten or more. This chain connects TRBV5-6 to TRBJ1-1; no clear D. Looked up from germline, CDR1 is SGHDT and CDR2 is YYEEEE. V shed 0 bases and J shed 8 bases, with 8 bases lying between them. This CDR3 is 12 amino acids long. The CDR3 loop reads CASSLVRGEAFF. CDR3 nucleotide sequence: TGTGCCAGCAGCTTGGTTCGGGGAGAAGCTTTCTTT.

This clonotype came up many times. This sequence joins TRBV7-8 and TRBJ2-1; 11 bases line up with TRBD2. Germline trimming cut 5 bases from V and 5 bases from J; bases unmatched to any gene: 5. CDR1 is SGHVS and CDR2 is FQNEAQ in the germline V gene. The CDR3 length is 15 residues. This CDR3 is CASSPEGLADNEQFF. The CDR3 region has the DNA TGTGCCAGCAGCCCGGAGGGACTAGCGGACAATGAGCAGTTCTTC.

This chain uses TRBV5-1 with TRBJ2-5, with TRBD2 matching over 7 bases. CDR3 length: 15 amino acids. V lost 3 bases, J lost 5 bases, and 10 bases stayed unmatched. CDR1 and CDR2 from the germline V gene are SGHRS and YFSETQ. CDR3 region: CASSSGSHGGETQYF. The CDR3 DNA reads TGCGCCAGCAGCTCGGGTTCCCACGGGGGGGAGACCCAGTACTTC. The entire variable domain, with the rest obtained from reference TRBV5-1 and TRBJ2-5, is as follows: KAGVTQTPRYLIKTRGQQVTLSCSPISGHRSVSWYQQTPGQGLQFLFEYFSETQRNKGNFPGRFSGRQFSNSRSEMNVSTLELGDSALYLCASSSGSHGGETQYFGPGTRLLVL.

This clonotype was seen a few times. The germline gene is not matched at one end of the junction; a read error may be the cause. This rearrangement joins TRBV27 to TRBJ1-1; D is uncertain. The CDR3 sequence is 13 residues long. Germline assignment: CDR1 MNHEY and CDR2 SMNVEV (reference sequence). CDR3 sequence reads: CVSSPRTYTEAFF. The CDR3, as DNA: TGTGTCAGCAGTCCCAGGACTTACACTGAAGCTTTCTTT.